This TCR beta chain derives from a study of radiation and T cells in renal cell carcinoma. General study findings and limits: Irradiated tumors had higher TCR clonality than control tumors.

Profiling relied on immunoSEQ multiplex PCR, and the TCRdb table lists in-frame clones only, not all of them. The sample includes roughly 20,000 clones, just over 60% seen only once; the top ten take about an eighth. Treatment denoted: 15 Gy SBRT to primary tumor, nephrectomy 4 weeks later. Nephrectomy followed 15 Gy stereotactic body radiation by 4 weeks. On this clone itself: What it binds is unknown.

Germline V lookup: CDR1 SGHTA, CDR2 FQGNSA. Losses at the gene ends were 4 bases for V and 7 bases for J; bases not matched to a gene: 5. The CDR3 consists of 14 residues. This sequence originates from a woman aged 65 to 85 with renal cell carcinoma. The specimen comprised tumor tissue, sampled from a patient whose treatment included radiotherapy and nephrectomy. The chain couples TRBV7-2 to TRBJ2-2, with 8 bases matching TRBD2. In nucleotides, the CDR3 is TGTGCCAGCAGCTCGACTAGCGTCAGCGGGGAGCTGTTTTTT. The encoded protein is CASSSTSVSGELFF.